This is a list of T cell receptor beta chains from one sample in a study of neurological immune-mediated disorders. TCRdb processed the 5' RACE reads anew with MiXCR; each CDR3 protein has one entry. The sample consists of fewer than 25,000 distinct CDR3 sequences, 8% to 13% of them appearing once. Sequenced material: PBMCs. These receptors were taken from a woman aged 55-70 years with HTLV-1-associated myelopathy (HAM/TSP). Each CDR3 is given without its conserved first and last residue. The order of the fields is V gene, CDR3 protein.

V: TRBV5-1
CDR3: ASSSGGTEAF

V: TRBV15
CDR3: ATSREIEGTDTQY

V: TRBV20-1
CDR3: SAPGTSGNIQY

V: TRBV7-8
CDR3: ASSLEGRPKAEAF

V: TRBV20-1
CDR3: SAREGGAEYEQY

V: TRBV5-1
CDR3: ASSLVGTGVNEKLF

V: TRBV29-1
CDR3: SVRGSYEQY

V: TRBV20-1
CDR3: SARGPTEATEAF

V: TRBV12-3/TRBV12-4
CDR3: AGRGPGSIRPQH

V: TRBV6-6
CDR3: ASSYPAGADTQY